This T cell receptor beta chain was obtained from a study of CD8 T cells in ankylosing spondylitis. Findings of the study overall: There was reportedly significant enrichment of clones that were disease-linked in matched ankylosing spondylitis synovial fluid. Clones linked with disease were CD8+ and fairly uncommon in the peripheral blood.

Of note for this clonotype: The antigen remains undetermined.

There are 14 residues in the CDR3. V shed 7 bases and J 10 bases; nucleotides not matched to a gene: 13. Germline CDR1 reads MDHEN; CDR2 reads SYDVKM. TCRdb recomputed calls from the 5' RACE reads with MiXCR, one row per CDR3 protein. The sample lists roughly 130,000 distinct CDR3 sequences; approximately 8.4% were seen once. The receptor was isolated from a male donor with ankylosing spondylitis. The chain links TRBV28 to TRBJ1-1; 9 bases are shared with TRBD1. Material: synovial fluid, either unsorted or a sorted T cell fraction (not recorded which). CDR3 in amino acids: CASTEQGAGWVAFF. DNA for the CDR3: TGTGCCAGCACCGAACAGGGGGCGGGATGGGTAGCTTTCTTT.